The text below deals with one T cell receptor (beta chain). The data are from a study of blood T cells in healthy people across ages. A J-beta primer mix and a sample-barcoded 5' primer were used in a second PCR of about 7 to 12 cycles. TCRdb reprocessed the 5' RACE reads with MiXCR, giving one entry per CDR3 protein. The table lists about 930,000 distinct CDR3 sequences, almost 30% of them singletons, with 10% to 13% in the top ten. Trimming at V came to 3 bases and at J to 5 bases, leaving 7 bases not matched to a gene. Germline V gives CDR1 MGHRA, CDR2 YSYEKL. The CDR3 runs 16 residues. In addition, the sample was reused for a study of T cells of mothers and their children. This second report adds: Three healthy Caucasian mothers gave samples, and so did their six children.

This clonotype originated in a woman aged 40 to 55 in good health. The V gene is TRBV4-1, the J gene TRBJ2-3; 11 bases agree with TRBD1. Input material: blood. CDR3 bases: TGCGCCAGCAGCCATCTCGGACAGGGGGCTGAAGATACGCAGTATTTT. This codes for CASSHLGQGAEDTQYF.